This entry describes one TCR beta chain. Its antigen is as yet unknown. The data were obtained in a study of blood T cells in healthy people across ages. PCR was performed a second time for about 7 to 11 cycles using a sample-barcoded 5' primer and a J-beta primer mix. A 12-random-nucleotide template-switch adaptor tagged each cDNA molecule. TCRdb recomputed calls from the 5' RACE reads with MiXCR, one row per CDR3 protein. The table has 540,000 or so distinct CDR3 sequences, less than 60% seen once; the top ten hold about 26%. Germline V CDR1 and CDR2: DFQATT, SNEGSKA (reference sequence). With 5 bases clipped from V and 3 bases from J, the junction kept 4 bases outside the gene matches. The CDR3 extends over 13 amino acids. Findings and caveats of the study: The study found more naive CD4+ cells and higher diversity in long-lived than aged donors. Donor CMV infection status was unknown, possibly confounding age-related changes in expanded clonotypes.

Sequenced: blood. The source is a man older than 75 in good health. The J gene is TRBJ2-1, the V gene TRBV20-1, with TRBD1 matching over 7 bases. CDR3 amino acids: CSAPRTGYNEQFF. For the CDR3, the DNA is TGCAGTGCTCCCAGGACAGGCTACAATGAGCAGTTCTTC.